This T cell receptor beta chain is from a study of blood T cell repertoires in COVID-19. Study summary: Researchers got acute and convalescent COVID-19 samples from the United States, Italy and Spain. T cells, B-cell-depleted T cells, or PBMCs supplied cDNA or gDNA.

Methods used by the authors: By means of reference gene primer amplification, nucleated cell counts were estimated. Data came from immunoSEQ multiplex PCR; TCRdb stores just in-frame clones and leaves some out. The V and J calls and clone size were taken over from that table, and D and trimming were inferred from the DNA. Counted here are roughly 250,000 clones, around 90% occurring once; the ten biggest clones make up just under 0.8%. J gave up 1 base and V 1 base, and 4 bases lay outside the gene matches. Per the germline V gene, CDR1 is SGHAT and CDR2 is FQNNGV. CDR3 length: 17 amino acids. The sample was peripheral blood. The chain combines TRBV11-2 with TRBJ1-5; 10 bases align to TRBD1. This sequence was found in a woman in her twenties or thirties with acute or convalescent COVID-19. The CDR3 DNA reads TGTGCCAGCAGCTTAGGACAGGGGGCGAGGAGCAATCAGCCCCAGCATTTT. Protein sequence: CASSLGQGARSNQPQHF. Full variable domain (remainder filled in from reference TRBV11-2 and TRBJ1-5): EAGVAQSPRYKIIEKRQSVAFWCNPISGHATLYWYQQILGQGPKLLIQFQNNGVVDDSQLPKDRFSAERLKGVDSTLKIQPAKLEDSAVYLCASSLGQGARSNQPQHFGDGTRLSIL.